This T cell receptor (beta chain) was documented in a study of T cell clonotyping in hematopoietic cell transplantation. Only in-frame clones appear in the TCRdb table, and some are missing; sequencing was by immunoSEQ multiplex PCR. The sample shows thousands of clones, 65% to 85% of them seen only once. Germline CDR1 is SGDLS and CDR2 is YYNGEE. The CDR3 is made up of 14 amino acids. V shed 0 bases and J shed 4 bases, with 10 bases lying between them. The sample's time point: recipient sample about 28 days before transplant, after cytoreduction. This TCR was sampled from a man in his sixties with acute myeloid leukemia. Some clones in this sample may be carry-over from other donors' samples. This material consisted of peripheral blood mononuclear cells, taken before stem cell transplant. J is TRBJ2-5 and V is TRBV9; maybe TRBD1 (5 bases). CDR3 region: CASSVGYQGETQYF. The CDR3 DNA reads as TGTGCCAGCAGCGTAGGGTATCAGGGAGAGACCCAGTACTTC.